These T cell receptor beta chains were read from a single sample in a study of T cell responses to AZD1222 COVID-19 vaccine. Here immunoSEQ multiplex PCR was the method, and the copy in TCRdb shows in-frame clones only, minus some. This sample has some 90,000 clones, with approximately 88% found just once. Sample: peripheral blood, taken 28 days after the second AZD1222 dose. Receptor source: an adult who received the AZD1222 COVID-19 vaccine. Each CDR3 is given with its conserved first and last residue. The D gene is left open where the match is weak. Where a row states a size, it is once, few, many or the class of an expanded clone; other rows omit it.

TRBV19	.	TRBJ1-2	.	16	TGTGCCAGTAGTTTACTTCCGGGCTCGTCCAACTATGGCTACACCTTC	CASSLLPGSSNYGYTF
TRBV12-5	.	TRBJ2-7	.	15	TGTGCTAGTGGTTTGGTGGTGGGGTACTCCTACGAGCAGTACTTC	CASGLVVGYSYEQYF
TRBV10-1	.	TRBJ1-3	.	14	TGCGCCAGCAGTGAAAATCTTGTGGGAAACACCATATATTTT	CASSENLVGNTIYF
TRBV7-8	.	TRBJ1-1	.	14	TGTGCCAGCAGCTTAGTCGCGGGGCCGGCTGAAGCTTTCTTT	CASSLVAGPAEAFF
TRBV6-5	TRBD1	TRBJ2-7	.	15	TGTGCCAGCAGGGGCTCGGCGCACAGGGGGTACGAGCAGTACTTC	CASRGSAHRGYEQYF
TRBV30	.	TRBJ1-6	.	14	TGTGCCTGGAGTTGGGGTTTAGGGAATTCACCCCTCCACTTT	CAWSWGLGNSPLHF
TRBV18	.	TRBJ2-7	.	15	TGTGCCAGCTCCGACCCGGGGGGCTCCCTTGTGGGGCAGTACTTC	CASSDPGGSLVGQYF
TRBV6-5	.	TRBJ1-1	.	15	TGTGCCAGCAGTTCCGGTGGGGGGGGGAACACTGAAGCTTTCTTT	CASSSGGGGNTEAFF
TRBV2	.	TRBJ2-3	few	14	TGTGCCAGCAGTGATCCGGGGAACACAGATACGCAGTATTTT	CASSDPGNTDTQYF
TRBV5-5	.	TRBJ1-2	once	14	TGTGCCAGCAGCTTATGGGGGCCTAACTATGGCTACACCTTC	CASSLWGPNYGYTF
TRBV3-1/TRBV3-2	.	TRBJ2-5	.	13	TGTGCCAGCAGCCAGCGGACTGGGGAGACCCAGTACTTC	CASSQRTGETQYF
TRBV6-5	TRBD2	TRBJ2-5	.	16	TGTGCCAGCAGTTACTCGTCGGGACTAGTGGGAGAGACCCAGTACTTC	CASSYSSGLVGETQYF
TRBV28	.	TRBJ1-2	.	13	TGTGCCAGCAGTCAGTCCAGGGAGGTCGGCTACACCTTC	CASSQSREVGYTF
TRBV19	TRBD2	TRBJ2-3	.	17	TGTGCCAGTAGTACCCTAGCGGGGGGGCAGGGTCAAGATACGCAGTATTTT	CASSTLAGGQGQDTQYF
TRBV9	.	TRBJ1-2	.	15	TGTGCCAGCAGCGTAGATATGTCCCCCCTCTATGGCTACACCTTC	CASSVDMSPLYGYTF
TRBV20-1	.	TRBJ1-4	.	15	TGCAGTGCTAGTTTGAGGCCTGCAACTAATGAAAAACTGTTTTTT	CSASLRPATNEKLFF
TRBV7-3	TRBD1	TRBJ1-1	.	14	TGTGCCAGCAGCCCAGACAGGGGGTTCACTGAAGCTTTCTTT	CASSPDRGFTEAFF
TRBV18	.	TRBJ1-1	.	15	TGTGCCAGCTCACCACCGAACGGCCAGGACACTGAAGCTTTCTTT	CASSPPNGQDTEAFF
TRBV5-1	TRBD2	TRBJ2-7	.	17	TGCGCCAGCAGCTTGCCCAGGTCTAGCGGGGGGGCCCACGAGCAGTACTTC	CASSLPRSSGGAHEQYF
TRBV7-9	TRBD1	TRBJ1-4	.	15	TGTGCCAGCAGCTTCCTCGGGACAGGTGGCGAAAAACTGTTTTTT	CASSFLGTGGEKLFF
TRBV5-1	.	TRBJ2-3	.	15	TGCGCCAGCAGCTTGCGCGCAGATAGGACAGATACGCAGTATTTT	CASSLRADRTDTQYF
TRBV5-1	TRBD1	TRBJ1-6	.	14	TGCGCCAGCAGCTTGGGGGACAGCCTTCCACCCCTCCACTTT	CASSLGDSLPPLHF
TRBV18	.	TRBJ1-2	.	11	TGTGCCAGCTCGCCAGCCCTGGGCTACACCTTC	CASSPALGYTF
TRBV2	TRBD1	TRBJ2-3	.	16	TGTGCCAGCATTCGCAGGGGGACAGGGTCACCAGATACGCAGTATTTT	CASIRRGTGSPDTQYF
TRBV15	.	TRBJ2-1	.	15	TGTGCCACCAGCAGAGATCCAGGTGTCTACAATGAGCAGTTCTTC	CATSRDPGVYNEQFF
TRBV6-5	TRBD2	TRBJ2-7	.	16	TGTGCCAGCAGTTACTCGGCTAGTCGGGGGGGCTACGAGCAGTACTTC	CASSYSASRGGYEQYF
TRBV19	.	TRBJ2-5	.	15	TGTGCCAGTAGTATTACCTTGGTCAGGGTGGAGACCCAGTACTTC	CASSITLVRVETQYF
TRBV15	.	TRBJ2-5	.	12	TGTGCCACCAGCAGAGGTCCGGAGACCCAGTACTTC	CATSRGPETQYF
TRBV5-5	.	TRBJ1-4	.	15	TGTGCCAGCAGCCTCCTACCCACAACTAATGAAAAACTGTTTTTT	CASSLLPTTNEKLFF
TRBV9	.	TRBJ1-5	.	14	TGTGCCAGCAGCCCCATGGAGAGCAATCAGCCCCAGCATTTT	CASSPMESNQPQHF
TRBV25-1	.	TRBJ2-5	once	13	TGTGCCAGCAGTGGCTCTGATCAAGAGACCCAGTACTTC	CASSGSDQETQYF
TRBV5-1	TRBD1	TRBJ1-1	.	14	TGCGCCAGCAGCTCGGACAGGGAGGGGACTGAAGCTTTCTTT	CASSSDREGTEAFF
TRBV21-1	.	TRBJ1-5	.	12	TGTGCCAGCAGCAAAGGGAAACAACCCCAGCATTTT	CASSKGKQPQHF
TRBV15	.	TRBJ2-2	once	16	TGTGCCACCAGCAGAGGACAAGGGGTTAAGACCGGGGAGCTGTTTTTT	CATSRGQGVKTGELFF
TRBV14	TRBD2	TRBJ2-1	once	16	TGTGCCAGCAGCCCCCGAGGGTTAGCGGGGTACAATGAGCAGTTCTTC	CASSPRGLAGYNEQFF
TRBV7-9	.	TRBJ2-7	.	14	TGTGCCAGCAGCGTGGGACGGACTCCGTACGAGCAGTACTTC	CASSVGRTPYEQYF
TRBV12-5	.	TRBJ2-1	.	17	TGTGCTAGTGGTTTTAATACCGGGACAACTATCCACAATGAGCAGTTCTTC	CASGFNTGTTIHNEQFF
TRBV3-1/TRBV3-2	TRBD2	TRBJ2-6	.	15	TGTGCCAGCAGCCAAACCCGGGGAGGGGCGTGGGTCCTGACTTTC	CASSQTRGGAWVLTF
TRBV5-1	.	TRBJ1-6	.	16	TGCGCCAGCAGCTTCTATTCCAGACTTATTAATTCACCCCTCCACTTT	CASSFYSRLINSPLHF
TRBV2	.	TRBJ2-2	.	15	TGTGCCAGCAGCGATACAGGGACTAACACCGGGGAGCTGTTTTTT	CASSDTGTNTGELFF
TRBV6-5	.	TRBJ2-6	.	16	TGTGCCAGCAGTTTAGGGGCCAACTCTGGGGCCAACGTCCTGACTTTC	CASSLGANSGANVLTF
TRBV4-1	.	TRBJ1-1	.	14	TGCGCCAGCAGCCGAGGGTCCGAGGCTACTGAAGCTTTCTTT	CASSRGSEATEAFF
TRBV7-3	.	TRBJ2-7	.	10	TGTGCCACCAAGAAGCACGAGCAGTACTTC	CATKKHEQYF
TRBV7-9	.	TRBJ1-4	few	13	TGTGCCAGCACCCCCGGTTCGGGTGAAAAACTGTTTTTT	CASTPGSGEKLFF
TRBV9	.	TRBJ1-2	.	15	TGTGCCAGCACCGTAGGAGTGGGGGCGCAGTACGGCTACACCTTC	CASTVGVGAQYGYTF
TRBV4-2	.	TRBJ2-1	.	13	TGTGCCAGCAGCGGGGGTTCCTACAATGAGCAGTTCTTC	CASSGGSYNEQFF
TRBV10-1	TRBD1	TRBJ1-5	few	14	TGCGCCAGCAGTTCTCTACAGGGGCCTCAGCCCCAGCATTTT	CASSSLQGPQPQHF
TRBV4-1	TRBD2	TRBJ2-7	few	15	TGCGCCAGCAGCCAAGATGACGGGGGGGGCTACGAGCAGTACTTC	CASSQDDGGGYEQYF
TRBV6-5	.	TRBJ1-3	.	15	TGTGCCAGCAGTCCCGGACGGTTCTCTGGAAACACCATATATTTT	CASSPGRFSGNTIYF